These 18 T cell receptor beta chains were all obtained from the same sample, sequenced in a study of cytotoxic CD8 clonotypes in ibrutinib-treated CLL. The protocol was immunoSEQ multiplex PCR, while the TCRdb copy is restricted to in-frame clones and leaves out a portion. The sample lists 150,000 or so clones; roughly 85% were seen once. The specimen was PBMCs, collected after 24 months of ibrutinib treatment. These receptors were obtained from a human donor with chronic lymphocytic leukemia.

The chain combines TRBV4-3 with TRBJ2-7; 10 positions agree with TRBD2. CDR1 is LGHNA and CDR2 is YSLEER in the germline V gene. CDR3 length: 16 amino acids. The junction had 2 bases not matched to a gene; V was cut back by 0 bases and J by 0 bases. CDR3 coding DNA: TGCGCCAGCAGCCAAGAGTTAGCGGGGGGCTCCTACGAGCAGTACTTC. This sequence encodes CASSQELAGGSYEQYF.

This chain connects TRBV7-9 to TRBJ2-1; 12 nucleotides align to TRBD1. The CDR3 runs to 16 residues. Trimming removed 4 bases from V and 8 bases from J; junction bases left unmatched: 9. CDR1 is SEHNR, CDR2 FQNEAQ, per germline (reference sequence). DNA for the CDR3: TGTGCCAGCAGCTCGCCGGGACAGGGGGCGAGGGATGAGCAGTTCTTC. Protein: CASSSPGQGARDEQFF.

The CDR3 DNA follows: TGTGCCGTCAGGGGGGCCACCTACAATGAGCAGTTCTTC. Encoded protein: CAVRGATYNEQFF. The chain uses TRBV2 and TRBJ2-1, with D possibly matching TRBD1 (7 bases). There are 13 residues in the CDR3. The germline V gene has CDR1 SNHLY and CDR2 FYNNEI. The V gene lost 11 bases and the J gene lost 2 bases, with 13 bases spanning the gap.

The chain joins TRBV5-5 to TRBJ2-5; 7 positions match TRBD2. The CDR3 consists of 15 residues. V dropped 3 bases and J dropped 4; count of bases not matched to a gene: 9. Germline V gene sequence: CDR1 SGHKS, CDR2 YYEKEE (reference sequence). The CDR3 loop reads CASSSYPSGLETQYF. In DNA form, the CDR3 reads TGTGCCAGCAGCTCGTACCCTAGCGGCCTAGAGACCCAGTACTTC.

V usage is TRBV5-8 and J usage is TRBJ2-3; the D gene is possibly TRBD2 (7 bases). V lost 3 bases and J 4 bases, leaving 21 bases between the germline ends. The CDR3 length is 17 residues. CDR1 and CDR2 from the germline V gene are SGHTS and YDEGEE. CDR3 sequence reads: CASSSYGGGGAADTQYF. CDR3 sequence (DNA): TGTGCCAGCAGCTCCTACGGCGGTGGGGGGGCTGCAGATACGCAGTATTTT. The variable domain in full, with the rest retrieved from reference TRBV5-8 and TRBJ2-3, is EAGVTQSPTHLIKTRGQQATLRCSPISGHTSVYWYQQALGLGLQFLLWYDEGEERNRGNFPPRFSGRQFPNYSSELNVNALELEDSALYLCASSSYGGGGAADTQYFGPGTRLTVL.

The gene calls are TRBV19 and TRBJ1-6, with 7 positions matching TRBD1. Germline assignment: CDR1 LNHDA and CDR2 SQIVND (reference sequence). V lost 7 bases, J lost 10 bases, and 13 bases stayed unmatched. The CDR3 extends over 15 amino acids. The DNA of the CDR3 is TGTGCCAGTACCCAAAGGGGGCAGGGTCGATCACCCCTCCACTTT. It yields the protein CASTQRGQGRSPLHF.

The rearrangement joins TRBV4-1 to TRBJ2-7; 10 positions agree with TRBD1. Germline lookup yields CDR1 MGHRA and CDR2 YSYEKL. The CDR3 has 15 residues. The J segment lost 5 bases and the V segment lost 2 bases, leaving 6 bases of the junction unmatched. CDR3 sequence reads: CASSQMGDRGHEQYF. The CDR3 DNA reads as TGCGCCAGCAGCCAAATGGGGGACAGGGGCCACGAGCAGTACTTC.

This clone appeared a single time. The rearrangement links TRBV27 to TRBJ1-2; 9 bases align to TRBD1. Germline V gives CDR1 MNHEY, CDR2 SMNVEV (reference sequence). The CDR3 runs 14 residues. V gave up 2 bases and J gave up 4 bases; unmatched junction bases: 2. CDR3 region: CASSLKTGGYGYTF. Written as DNA, the CDR3 is TGTGCCAGCAGTTTAAAGACAGGGGGCTATGGCTACACCTTC.

This chain joins TRBV27 and TRBJ2-7, with D perhaps TRBD2 (5 bases). Trimming removed 2 bases from V and 10 bases from J, with 12 bases in between. CDR1 is MNHEY and CDR2 is SMNVEV in the germline V gene (reference sequence). CDR3 length equals 12 residues. CDR3 residues: CASSLMGEGQYF. The CDR3 DNA is TGTGCCAGCAGTTTAATGGGTGAGGGACAGTACTTC.

The chain carries TRBV19 and TRBJ2-7; D possibly corresponds to TRBD2 (6 bases). Germline-derived CDR1 and CDR2 are LNHDA and SQIVND (reference sequence). The CDR3 sequence is 13 residues long. V lost 8 bases, J lost 3 bases, and 14 bases lay in between. The CDR3 nucleotides are TGTGCCAGTCGAAGAGGAGGGAACTACGAGCAGTACTTC. It is translated as CASRRGGNYEQYF.

The genes are TRBV6-6 and TRBJ2-7; TRBD2 matches at 9 bases. This CDR3 is built from 15 residues. The V and J ends lost 0 bases and 0 bases, in that order; junction bases with no gene match: 0. Germline loops: CDR1 MNHNY, CDR2 SVGAGI (reference sequence). In DNA, the CDR3 is TGTGCCAGCAGTTACTCAGCGGGAGGCTCCTACGAGCAGTACTTC. Protein: CASSYSAGGSYEQYF.

In DNA form, the CDR3 reads TGTGCCAGCAGGCGCCCGAATCAGCCCCAGCATTTT. It translates to CASRRPNQPQHF. The chain joins TRBV6-5 to TRBJ1-5; D is undetermined. The CDR3 length is 12 residues. V shed 6 bases and J shed 4 bases, with 7 bases lying between them. Germline V gene sequence: CDR1 MNHEY, CDR2 SVGAGI.

This rearrangement joins TRBV15 to TRBJ2-2; weak D call: TRBD2 (6 bases). Germline V CDR1 and CDR2: LNHNV, YYDKDF (reference sequence). The CDR3 runs to 17 residues. V gave up 0 bases and J gave up 5 bases, with 16 bases separating them. The CDR3 reads CATSRDPAGRSTGELFF. In DNA form, the CDR3 reads TGTGCCACCAGCAGAGATCCGGCCGGGAGATCGACCGGGGAGCTGTTTTTT.

The rearrangement links TRBV6-1 to TRBJ1-4, with unresolved D. V gave up 6 bases and J gave up 1 base, with 9 bases separating them. CDR3 length equals 14 residues. Germline V gene sequence: CDR1 MNHNS, CDR2 SASEGT. CDR3 DNA sequence: TGTGCCAGCAGAAGAGCAGGAACTAATGAAAAACTGTTTTTT. Residues: CASRRAGTNEKLFF.

The chain combines TRBV27 with TRBJ2-1, with D possibly TRBD2 on 6 matching bases. Germline CDR1 MNHEY, CDR2 SMNVEV (reference sequence). Between the trimmed V and J ends, which lost 2 bases and 12 bases, there was a span of 17 bases. The CDR3 spans 14 residues. CDR3: CASSLAISGVGQFF. The CDR3 DNA sequence: TGTGCCAGCAGTTTAGCGATCTCGGGGGTCGGGCAGTTCTTC.

This sequence joins TRBV11-1 and TRBJ2-7; TRBD1 is a possible D gene (6 bases). Germline V gives CDR1 SGHAT, CDR2 FQDESV (reference sequence). Deletions cut 2 bases from V and 1 base from J, with 12 bases between. The CDR3 spans 15 residues. This CDR3 is CASSLNRDHSYEQYF. The CDR3 nucleotides are TGTGCCAGCAGCTTAAACAGGGATCATTCCTACGAGCAGTACTTC.

The V gene is TRBV9, the J gene TRBJ1-3; D unclear. Trimming removed 7 bases from V and 2 bases from J, with 7 bases in between. CDR1 and CDR2 from the germline V gene are SGDLS and YYNGEE. The CDR3 has 12 residues. CDR3 nucleotide sequence: TGTGCCAGCGCAGGTACTGGAAACACCATATATTTT. As protein: CASAGTGNTIYF.

The chain uses TRBV5-4 and TRBJ2-7, with no clear D. This CDR3 contains 14 residues. Trimming left V 0 bases short and J 3 bases short, with 10 bases between. The germline CDR1 and CDR2 sequences are SGHNT and YYREEE (reference sequence). CDR3 loop: CASSLDRVVYEQYF. For the CDR3, the DNA is TGTGCCAGCAGCTTGGACAGAGTGGTCTACGAGCAGTACTTC.